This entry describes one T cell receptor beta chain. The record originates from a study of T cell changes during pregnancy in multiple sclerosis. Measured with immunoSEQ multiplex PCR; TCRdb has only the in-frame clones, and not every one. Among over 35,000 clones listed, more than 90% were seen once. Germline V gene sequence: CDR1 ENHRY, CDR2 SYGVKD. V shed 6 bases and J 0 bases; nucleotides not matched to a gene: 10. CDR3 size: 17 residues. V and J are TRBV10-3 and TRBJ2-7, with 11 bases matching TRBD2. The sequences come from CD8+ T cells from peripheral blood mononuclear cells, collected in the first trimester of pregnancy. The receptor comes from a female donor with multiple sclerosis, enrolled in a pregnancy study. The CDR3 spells CAIRPGLAGPSSYEQYF. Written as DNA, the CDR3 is TGTGCCATCAGACCCGGACTAGCGGGCCCCTCCTCCTACGAGCAGTACTTC.